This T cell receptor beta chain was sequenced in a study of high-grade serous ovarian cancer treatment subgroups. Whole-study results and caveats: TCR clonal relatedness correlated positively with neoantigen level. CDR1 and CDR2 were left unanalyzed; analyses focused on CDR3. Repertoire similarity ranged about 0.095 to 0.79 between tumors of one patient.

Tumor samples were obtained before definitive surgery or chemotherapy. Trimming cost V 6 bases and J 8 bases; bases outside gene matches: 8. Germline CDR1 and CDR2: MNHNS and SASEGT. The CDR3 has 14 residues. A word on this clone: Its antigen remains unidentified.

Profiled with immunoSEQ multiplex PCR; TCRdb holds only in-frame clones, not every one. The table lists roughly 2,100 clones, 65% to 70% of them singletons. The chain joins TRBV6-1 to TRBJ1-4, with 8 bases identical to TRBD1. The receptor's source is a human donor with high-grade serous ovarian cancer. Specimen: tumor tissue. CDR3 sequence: CASRGDRPIEKLFF. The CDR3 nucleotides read TGTGCCAGCAGAGGGGACAGGCCCATCGAAAAACTGTTTTTT.